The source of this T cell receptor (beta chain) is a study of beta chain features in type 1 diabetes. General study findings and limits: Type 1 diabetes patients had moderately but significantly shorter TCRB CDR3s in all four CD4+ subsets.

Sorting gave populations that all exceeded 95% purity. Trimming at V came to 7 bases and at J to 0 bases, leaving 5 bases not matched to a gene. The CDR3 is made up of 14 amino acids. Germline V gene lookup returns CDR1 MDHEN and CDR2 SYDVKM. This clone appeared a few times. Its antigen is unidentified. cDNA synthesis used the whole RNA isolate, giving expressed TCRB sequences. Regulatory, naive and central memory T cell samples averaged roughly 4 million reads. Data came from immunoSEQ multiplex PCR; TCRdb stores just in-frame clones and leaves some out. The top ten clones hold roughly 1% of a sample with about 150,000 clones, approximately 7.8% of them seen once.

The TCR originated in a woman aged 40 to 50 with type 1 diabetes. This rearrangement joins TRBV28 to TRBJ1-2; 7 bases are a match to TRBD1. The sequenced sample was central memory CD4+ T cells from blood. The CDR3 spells CASNPGGSNYGYTF. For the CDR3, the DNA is TGTGCCAGCAACCCAGGGGGATCTAACTATGGCTACACCTTC.